This TCR beta chain was observed in a study of T-cell reconstitution after alpha-beta-depleted transplantation in children. It was with unique molecular identifiers that the TCRbeta library was prepared. Via MiXCR, TCRdb re-called the PCR reads, giving one row per CDR3 protein. The profile shows 350,000 to 450,000 distinct CDR3 sequences, around 21% of them singletons. The sample holds many counts of this clonotype. Germline values: CDR1 SGHTA, CDR2 FQGNSA. This CDR3 contains 17 residues. V was clipped by 2 bases and J by 7 bases, with 21 bases between them. This TCR was recovered from a human donor who donated a stem cell graft to a child with acute myeloid leukemia. The specimen comprised PBMCs from the stem cell graft donor, sampled from the stem cell graft. This chain links TRBV7-2 with TRBJ2-1, with D perhaps matching TRBD1 or TRBD2 (6 bases each). CDR3 nucleotides: TGTGCCAGCAGCTTACGGGGGCTAGAGGGGATGCGGAATGAGCAGTTCTTC. Encoded protein: CASSLRGLEGMRNEQFF. Full variable domain (rest looked up from reference TRBV7-2 and TRBJ2-1): GAGVSQSPSNKVTEKGKDVELRCDPISGHTALYWYRQSLGQGLEFLIYFQGNSAPDKSGLPSDRFSAERTGGSVSTLTIQRTQQEDSAVYLCASSLRGLEGMRNEQFFGPGTRLTVL.